This TCR beta chain was recovered during a study of PD-L1 blockade in urothelial cancer. Study-wide context: From 0 to 3 prior chemotherapy regimens had been given to the patients. Blood analysis occurred 3 weeks (second dose) and 6 weeks after treatment start. A median blood sample held approximately 150,000 T cells and roughly 79,000 unique TCRs.

Every PCR received spiked-in synthetic TCR analog templates. Clones were read by immunoSEQ multiplex PCR, and TCRdb kept only the in-frame ones, dropping some. The sample consists of 45,000 to 55,000 clones, around four fifths of them appearing once. The germline gives CDR1 LNHDA, CDR2 SQIVND (reference sequence). This CDR3 contains 13 residues. V lost 5 bases, J lost 6 bases, and 6 bases stayed unmatched. Time point described: pretreatment peripheral blood. The V gene is TRBV19, the J gene TRBJ2-7, with 8 bases lining up with TRBD1. This TCR derives from a man aged 45 to 65 with urothelial cancer. Sequenced material: PBMCs, taken around atezolizumab (anti-PD-L1) treatment. In nucleotides, the CDR3 is TGTGCCAGTAGTTTCAGGGGGCAGGCCGAGCAGTACTTC. Its protein product is CASSFRGQAEQYF.